This T cell receptor (beta chain) was recorded in a study of cytomegalovirus exposure and HLA in healthy donors. For the study at large: Of all 360 or so donors who were genotyped, under 90% belonged to the Caucasian-associated ancestry cluster.

This clone was seen more than once but under ten times. Antigen specificity is unknown. CDR1 is SNHLY and CDR2 is FYNNEI in the germline V gene. V was trimmed by 6 bases and J by 6 bases, leaving 20 bases between them. CDR3 length: 15 amino acids. The PCR ran on 60 Vbeta and 13 Jbeta primers. The table came from immunoSEQ multiplex PCR; TCRdb's copy has only in-frame clones and leaves some out. The sample has some 93,000 clones, roughly a tenth seen once. Broader study findings: A later analysis linked a missense DCLRE1C variant to TCR beta V- and J-gene trimming. An analysis done earlier found most TCR beta V segments productive about 87% or about 30% of the time.

The chain uses TRBV2 and TRBJ1-2; the D gene is possibly TRBD1 (6 bases). Sequenced: PBMCs. The TCR was taken from a man aged 50 to 59 in good health and CMV-seropositive. DNA for the CDR3: TGTGCCAGCAGCGAGGCCCCGGCGGACAGAGATGGCTACACCTTC. Its protein product is CASSEAPADRDGYTF.